The rows below give T cell receptor beta chains drawn from one sample of a study of tumor-infiltrating lymphocytes in primary liver carcinoma. TCRdb recomputed calls from the multiplex PCR reads with MiXCR, one row per CDR3 protein. In the table there are more than 90,000 distinct CDR3 sequences, approximately 70% of which are singletons. Sequenced: liver tumor tissue from sampling region 2. Source of these receptors: a woman in her sixties or seventies with primary liver carcinoma and hepatitis B virus infection. Each CDR3 is given with its conserved first and last residue. A D gene is named only where the DNA matches it firmly. The size entry is marked missing in some rows and otherwise reads once, few, many or a size class.

v_call,d_call,j_call,clone_size,cdr3_nt,cdr3_aa
TRBV7-9,TRBD2,TRBJ2-1,-,TGTGCCAGCAGCCTTCTAACGGGAGGTCAGGAGCGGTTCTTC,CASSLLTGGQERFF
TRBV11-3,-,TRBJ2-4,once,TGTGCCATTAGCTTAGCCTTAGCAGCCGCTCTAGCCAAAAGCATTGAGTACTTC,CAISLALAAALAKSIEYF
TRBV18,TRBD1,TRBJ2-5,-,TGTGCCAGCTCACCCCGGGACAGGGCCGAGGCCCAGTACTTC,CASSPRDRAEAQYF
TRBV4-1,-,TRBJ1-2,-,TGCGCCAGCAGCAGGACGGACCAAGACGGTTTCTATGGTTACACCTTC,CASSRTDQDGFYGYTF
TRBV30,-,TRBJ1-2,few,TGTGCCTGGAGTCCCCGGATCTATGGCTACACCTTC,CAWSPRIYGYTF
TRBV30,-,TRBJ2-7,-,TGTGCCTGGAGTGACAGAGCCTACGAGCAGTACTTC,CAWSDRAYEQYF
TRBV10-3,TRBD2,TRBJ2-2,many,TGTGCCATCAGCTGGACTAGCGGGAGAGACACCGGGGAGCTGTTTTTT,CAISWTSGRDTGELFF
TRBV13,-,TRBJ2-5,many,TGTGCCAGCAGCCGGCCCTCGACCCAAGAGACCCAGTACTTC,CASSRPSTQETQYF
TRBV5-5,-,TRBJ1-5,-,TGTGCCGGCAGCTTGTTTCTCATAAGCAGTCAGCCCCAGCATTTT,CAGSLFLISSQPQHF
TRBV28,-,TRBJ2-7,many,TGTGCCAGCAGTTTAGGTTCGGACGTCCCCAGGACCGCGGGGCAGTACTTC,CASSLGSDVPRTAGQYF
TRBV11-2,-,TRBJ2-7,-,TGTGCCAGCAGCTTAGACGTAGCCTCCTACGAGCAGTACTTC,CASSLDVASYEQYF
TRBV18,TRBD1,TRBJ1-6,few,TGTGCCAGCTCACCCGGACAGGGGGCTGTCCACTTT,CASSPGQGAVHF